This is a list of T cell receptor beta chains from one sample in a study of CD8 T cells in Susac syndrome. TCRdb ran MiXCR on the immunoSEQ multiplex PCR reads and lists one entry per CDR3 protein. In the table there are about 440,000 distinct CDR3 sequences, approximately 85% of which are singletons. Sample: CD8+ T cells from PBMCs. The origin of the receptors is a human donor with multiple sclerosis. Both conserved end residues are part of each CDR3. A D gene is named only where the DNA matches it firmly. The listing skips clone size in some rows; elsewhere it reads once, few, many or a size class.

V	J	size	D	DNA	CDR3
TRBV4-1	TRBJ2-7	-	-	TGCGCCAGCAGCCAAGAATCGGTCGGGGCCTACGAGCAGTACTTC	CASSQESVGAYEQYF
TRBV4-1	TRBJ2-7	-	-	TGCGCCAGCAGCCAATCCCCGGCCTACGAGCAGTACTTC	CASSQSPAYEQYF
TRBV27	TRBJ1-2	-	TRBD1	TGTGCCAGCAGTCCCGGGACAGGGCTCTATGGCTACACCTTC	CASSPGTGLYGYTF
TRBV5-6	TRBJ1-2	once	-	TGTGCCAGCAGCTTGCCCGGTGGGTTTAACTATGGCTACACCTTC	CASSLPGGFNYGYTF
TRBV3-1	TRBJ2-1	-	-	TGTGCCAGCAGCTCGCGTATGAGCTCCTACAATGAGCAGTTCTTC	CASSSRMSSYNEQFF
TRBV18	TRBJ2-7	-	-	TGTGCCAGCTCACCGGGCCCCCTTGACCGACAAGGAGCCTACGAGCAGTACTTC	CASSPGPLDRQGAYEQYF
TRBV30	TRBJ2-1	-	-	TGTGCCTGGGCGACACCTGACGAGCACCCCTACAATGAGCAGTTCTTC	CAWATPDEHPYNEQFF
TRBV7-9	TRBJ1-1	-	-	TGTGCCAGCAGCCCGTGGGAGCGGAACACTGAAGCTTTCTTT	CASSPWERNTEAFF
TRBV19	TRBJ2-3	-	-	TGTGCCAGTAGTATATGGGACGGTTCAGATACGCAGTATTTT	CASSIWDGSDTQYF
TRBV9	TRBJ2-1	-	TRBD2	TGTGCCAGCAGCGTAGACATAGCGGGGGGGTCCTACAATGAGCAGTTCTTC	CASSVDIAGGSYNEQFF
TRBV4-1	TRBJ2-3	-	-	TGCGCCAGCAGCACACCTCGGGATACGCAGTATTTT	CASSTPRDTQYF
TRBV18	TRBJ1-1	-	-	TGTGCCAGCTCACCCCCGGACAGATTGAGCACTGAAGCTTTCTTT	CASSPPDRLSTEAFF
TRBV5-6	TRBJ2-7	few	-	TGTGCCAGCAGCTTGCTGGAGTCCTACGAGCAGTACTTC	CASSLLESYEQYF
TRBV6-2/TRBV6-3	TRBJ2-1	-	TRBD2	TGTGCCAGCAGTTATCTAGCGGGGATCTCTTCGAGCTCCTACAATGAGCAGTTCTTC	CASSYLAGISSSSYNEQFF
TRBV6-5	TRBJ2-7	-	-	TGTGCCAGCGGTCCGGGAAGCTCCTACGAGCAGTACTTC	CASGPGSSYEQYF
TRBV30	TRBJ1-1	-	-	TGTGCCAGCCAAAACCAGGGACCTGAAGCTTTCTTT	CASQNQGPEAFF
TRBV27	TRBJ1-4	-	-	TGTGCCAAGGTGGGGGTACAAAGCGAAAAACTGTTTTTT	CAKVGVQSEKLFF
TRBV5-1	TRBJ2-2	few	TRBD1	TGCGCCAGCAGCGACGGGACAGTGAACACCGGGGAGCTGTTTTTT	CASSDGTVNTGELFF
TRBV3-1	TRBJ2-5	-	-	TGTGCCAGCAGCCGGCCCAGCCGAGTTGAGGAGACCCAGTACTTC	CASSRPSRVEETQYF
TRBV6-1	TRBJ1-1	-	-	TGTGCCAGCAGTGTCTATATCACTGAAGCTTTCTTT	CASSVYITEAFF
TRBV7-9	TRBJ1-1	-	-	TGTGCCAGCAGAAAGACGGGTGGTGTGGAGATACTAAACACTGAAGCTTTCTTT	CASRKTGGVEILNTEAFF
TRBV7-9	TRBJ2-7	once	-	TGTGCCAGCAGCTCTCCTCTTGCGGGGTCCTCCTACGAGCAGTACTTC	CASSSPLAGSSYEQYF